Listed below are T cell receptor beta chains from one sample, sequenced in a study of regulatory T cells in long-lasting Graves disease. TCRdb processed the multiplex PCR reads anew with MiXCR; each CDR3 protein has one entry. The sample has approximately 470,000 distinct CDR3 sequences, about 20% seen once; the top ten hold 7.8%. The sequenced sample was peripheral blood mononuclear cells (PBMCs), obtained when the disease was refractory, from a patient treated with antithyroid drugs. These receptors all come from a female donor with Graves disease. CDR3s include the opening cysteine and the closing phenylalanine or tryptophan. The D gene is left open where the match is weak. Size is stated for part of the rows, as once, few or many counts, or as a class when the clone is expanded.

J gene,D gene,clone size,V gene,CDR3 protein,CDR3 DNA
TRBJ1-1,TRBD1,many,TRBV28,CASSRRGGPDTEAFF,TGTGCCAGCAGCCGGAGAGGGGGCCCAGACACTGAAGCTTTCTTT
TRBJ1-4,NA,NA,TRBV4-1,CASNLNQGSELEKLFF,TGCGCCAGCAACTTAAATCAGGGATCGGAACTTGAAAAACTGTTTTTT
TRBJ1-4,NA,NA,TRBV20-1,CSARGFGLRGYEKLFF,TGCAGTGCTAGGGGCTTCGGTCTTCGGGGATATGAAAAACTGTTTTTT
TRBJ1-2,NA,few,TRBV30,CAWSTDTAHGYTF,TGTGCCTGGAGTACCGACACCGCCCATGGCTACACCTTC
TRBJ2-2,NA,many,TRBV28,CATDSHTGELFF,TGTGCCACCGACTCGCACACCGGGGAGCTGTTTTTT
TRBJ1-3,NA,NA,TRBV6-2/TRBV6-3,CASSYFGGSGNTIYF,TGTGCCAGCAGTTACTTTGGGGGCTCTGGAAACACCATATATTTT
TRBJ2-2,NA,few,TRBV29-1,CSVVSRRTGELFF,TGCAGCGTTGTATCCAGGCGCACCGGGGAGCTGTTTTTT
TRBJ2-4,TRBD1,many,TRBV5-1,CASSPGTGMDIQYF,TGCGCCAGCAGCCCTGGGACAGGGATGGACATTCAGTACTTC
TRBJ2-7,NA,many,TRBV4-3,CASSQERGFRSYEQYF,TGCGCCAGCAGCCAAGAGAGGGGTTTCCGAAGCTACGAGCAGTACTTC
TRBJ2-5,NA,many,TRBV11-3,CASSSGEETQYF,TGTGCCAGCAGCTCCGGGGAAGAGACCCAGTACTTC
TRBJ1-1,NA,few,TRBV19,CASSIFWAGDTEAFF,TGTGCCAGTAGTATATTCTGGGCGGGGGACACTGAAGCTTTCTTT
TRBJ1-2,NA,many,TRBV30,CAWIGGNYGYTF,TGTGCCTGGATCGGAGGAAACTATGGCTACACCTTC
TRBJ2-1,TRBD2,NA,TRBV2,CASSLLAGGPGEQFF,TGTGCCAGCAGTTTACTAGCGGGAGGGCCTGGGGAGCAGTTCTTC
TRBJ2-6,NA,NA,TRBV5-1,CASSEKLVPALLSGANVLTF,TGCGCCAGCAGCGAAAAGCTAGTACCGGCGTTACTCTCTGGGGCCAACGTCCTGACTTTC
TRBJ2-6,NA,NA,TRBV3-1,CASSSEEGDGANVPTF,TGTGCCAGCAGCTCAGAAGAAGGCGATGGGGCCAACGTCCCGACTTTC
TRBJ1-6,NA,many,TRBV6-5,CASSFNRDSPLHF,TGTGCCAGCAGTTTCAACAGGGATTCACCCCTCCACTTT
TRBJ1-1,NA,many,TRBV27,CASSPRVRDTEAFF,TGTGCCAGCAGTCCTAGGGTGCGAGACACTGAAGCTTTCTTT
TRBJ2-5,NA,NA,TRBV7-2,CASSSFFPGTQYF,TGTGCCAGCAGCTCTTTTTTTCCGGGGACCCAGTACTTC
TRBJ2-5,NA,NA,TRBV20-1,CSAQLSETQYF,TGCAGTGCCCAATTGTCAGAGACCCAGTACTTC
TRBJ2-6,NA,NA,TRBV11-2,CASSLGIGDLNVLTF,TGTGCCAGCAGCTTGGGTATAGGGGACCTTAACGTCCTGACTTTC
TRBJ2-7,TRBD2,NA,TRBV20-1,CSGAGGPLPQYF,TGCAGTGGTGCGGGAGGGCCTCTGCCGCAGTACTTC
TRBJ2-5,TRBD1,few,TRBV4-1,CASSQDVRGQETQYF,TGCGCCAGCAGCCAAGATGTAAGGGGGCAGGAGACCCAGTACTTC
TRBJ2-5,NA,many,TRBV20-1,CSVRERIVWGETQYF,TGCAGTGTTCGGGAGAGGATAGTATGGGGAGAGACCCAGTACTTC
TRBJ1-2,TRBD1,few,TRBV7-2,CASSLYEGADGYTF,TGTGCCAGCAGCTTATACGAGGGGGCCGATGGCTACACCTTC
TRBJ1-2,NA,few,TRBV7-9,CASSPPGLVGYTF,TGTGCCAGCAGCCCCCCCGGTTTGGTTGGCTACACCTTC
TRBJ1-2,TRBD1,many,TRBV6-1,CASSRDRSYGYTF,TGTGCCAGCAGCAGGGACAGGAGCTATGGCTACACCTTC
TRBJ1-1,NA,many,TRBV5-1,CASSLEENTEAFF,TGTGCCAGCAGCTTGGAAGAGAACACTGAAGCTTTCTTT
TRBJ1-2,NA,few,TRBV29-1,CSVSGYDSYGYTF,TGCAGCGTTTCAGGGTACGACAGCTATGGCTACACCTTC